This T cell receptor beta chain is drawn from a study of T cells in Graves' hyperthyroidism and ophthalmopathy. The table lists this clonotype with a few counts. Using RNA transcripts as the source, TCR beta CDR3 regions were amplified. HTBI primers were the set used in a first-round RT-PCR of the TCR CDR3. TCRdb fed the multiplex PCR reads into MiXCR, producing one record per CDR3 protein. This repertoire shows roughly 800,000 distinct CDR3 sequences, roughly 40% found once; its top ten account for approximately 8.7%. Germline values: CDR1 MNHNS, CDR2 SASEGT. V shed 7 bases and J shed 3 bases, with 10 bases lying between them. CDR3 length: 12 residues.

The chain couples TRBV6-1 to TRBJ2-7; the D gene is possibly TRBD1 (6 bases). The sample was blood. This TCR came from a man aged 18 to 35 with Graves' hyperthyroidism. As DNA, the CDR3 is TGTGCCAGCAATAACAGGGTCTACGAGCAGTACTTC. This gives the protein CASNNRVYEQYF.